The 23 T cell receptor beta chains below all came from one sample that was sequenced in a study of shared clonotypes between healthy human individuals. Some clones are missing from TCRdb's copy, which holds only in-frame ones; the method was immunoSEQ multiplex PCR. Here the sample spans under 550,000 clones, about 96% being singletons. Input material: naive CD4+ T cells sorted from blood. Subset specified: CD45RA+ positively selected. Every receptor here comes from a woman in her twenties or thirties in good health.

This clone was counted only a few times. Other DNA sequences from this sample encode an identical CDR3 as well. CDR3 loop: CASSGQMNTEAFF. Here the CDR3 DNA reads TGTGCCAGCAGCGGACAGATGAACACTGAAGCTTTCTTT. The gene calls are TRBV2 and TRBJ1-1; perhaps TRBD1 as D (6 bases). The CDR3 runs to 13 residues. Per the germline V gene, CDR1 is SNHLY and CDR2 is FYNNEI. The V end was cut by 6 bases, the J end by 0 bases, with 8 bases between.

The rearrangement joins TRBV5-1 to TRBJ2-6; D might be TRBD1 (5 bases). Germline values: CDR1 SGHRS, CDR2 YFSETQ. This CDR3 is built from 17 residues. V lost 3 bases to trimming and J lost 0 bases, with 13 bases between them. For the CDR3, the DNA is TGCGCCAGCAGCTCCCTTTTCGACAGCTCTGGGGCCAACGTCCTGACTTTC. This codes for CASSSLFDSSGANVLTF.

The gene calls are TRBV15 and TRBJ2-7; 12 bases line up with TRBD2. CDR3 length equals 15 residues. Looked up from germline, CDR1 is LNHNV and CDR2 is YYDKDF (reference sequence). Trimming removed 3 bases from V and 2 bases from J; junction bases left unmatched: 2. This chain's CDR3 is CATSRTSGRTYEQYF. CDR3 bases: TGTGCCACCAGCAGGACTAGCGGGAGAACCTACGAGCAGTACTTC. Filled out from reference TRBV15 and TRBJ2-7, the complete variable domain reads DAMVIQNPRYQVTQFGKPVTLSCSQTLNHNVMYWYQQKSSQAPKLLFHYYDKDFNNEADTPDNFQSRRPNTSFCFLDIRSPGLGDTAMYLCATSRTSGRTYEQYFGPGTRLTVT.

V is TRBV10-2 and J is TRBJ2-1, with D perhaps TRBD2 (5 bases). V was clipped by 2 bases and J by 2 bases, with 10 bases between them. This CDR3 spans 15 amino acids. In germline, CDR1 is WSHSY, CDR2 SAAADI. The CDR3 nucleotides read TGCGCCAGCAGTGAGAGGGAGCGGACCTACAATGAGCAGTTCTTC. Its translation: CASSERERTYNEQFF.

This chain links TRBV2 with TRBJ2-7; TRBD2 agrees at 10 bases. Trimming cost V 6 bases and J 2 bases; bases outside gene matches: 4. This CDR3 spans 14 amino acids. Germline CDR1 is SNHLY and CDR2 is FYNNEI. This chain's CDR3 is CASREREGPYEQYF. CDR3 DNA: TGTGCCAGCAGGGAGCGGGAGGGTCCCTACGAGCAGTACTTC.

The rearrangement links TRBV7-9 to TRBJ2-7; D uncertain. This CDR3 has 12 residues. Germline V gene sequence: CDR1 SEHNR, CDR2 FQNEAQ (reference sequence). The V and J ends lost 3 bases and 7 bases respectively, with 10 bases between them. As DNA, the CDR3 is TGTGCCAGCAGCTTTGAGATGGGGGAGCAGTACTTC. It translates to CASSFEMGEQYF.

CDR3 nucleotide sequence: TGTGCCAGCAGCTCCTCACTTCGAGGGAGGACATACAATGAGCAGTTCTTC. Translating gives CASSSSLRGRTYNEQFF. The J gene is TRBJ2-1, the V gene TRBV11-2, with D possibly TRBD2 on 6 matching bases. The CDR3 loop spans 17 amino acids. CDR1 and CDR2 (germline): SGHAT, FQNNGV. V lost 4 bases and J 4 bases, leaving 20 bases between the germline ends.

This clone was detected many times. The V and J genes are TRBV7-9 and TRBJ1-5, with TRBD1 identical over 12 bases. The length of the CDR3 is 17 residues. Germline CDR1 is SEHNR and CDR2 is FQNEAQ (reference sequence). V gave up 3 bases and J gave up 3 bases; unmatched junction bases: 6. CDR3 sequence reads: CASSFLPGQGANQPQHF. CDR3 sequence (DNA): TGTGCCAGCAGCTTCCTGCCGGGACAGGGGGCCAATCAGCCCCAGCATTTT.

This chain uses TRBV5-8 with TRBJ1-2; 7 bases align to TRBD1. The junction had 7 bases not matched to a gene; V was cut back by 4 bases and J by 4 bases. CDR1 is SGHTS, CDR2 YDEGEE, per germline. This CDR3 region has 14 residues. The CDR3 loop reads CASSVGQDLYGYTF. The CDR3 DNA follows: TGTGCCAGCAGCGTCGGACAGGACCTCTATGGCTACACCTTC.

For this clone: This same CDR3 is encoded by further DNA sequences in the sample. The V and J genes are TRBV5-1 and TRBJ2-1, with TRBD2 as a possible D gene (5 bases). Trimming stripped 0 bases from V and 0 bases from J, with 7 bases between. The CDR3 spans 15 residues. Germline V lookup: CDR1 SGHRS, CDR2 YFSETQ. For the CDR3, the DNA is TGCGCCAGCAGCTTGGCCAGCGGCTCCTACAATGAGCAGTTCTTC. Its protein is CASSLASGSYNEQFF.

The V gene is TRBV10-3, the J gene TRBJ2-3; TRBD2 agrees at 8 bases. The CDR3 contains 16 residues. Trimming at V came to 0 bases and at J to 5 bases, leaving 7 bases not matched to a gene. The germline V gene encodes CDR1 ENHRY and CDR2 SYGVKD. The CDR3 DNA follows: TGTGCCATCAGTGAGTCTGCGGGAGGTCCGGAAGATACGCAGTATTTT. It encodes CAISESAGGPEDTQYF.

This chain connects TRBV5-1 to TRBJ2-1, with 7 positions matching TRBD2. Germline V gene sequence: CDR1 SGHRS, CDR2 YFSETQ. This CDR3 has 14 amino acids. J lost 9 bases, V lost 0 bases, and 6 bases had no gene match. The CDR3 bases are TGCGCCAGCAGCTTGGTAATCCGGGAGGCTGAGCAGTTCTTC. This sequence encodes CASSLVIREAEQFF.

V is TRBV28 and J is TRBJ2-1; 8 bases are shared with TRBD2. The V gene's germline CDR1 is MDHEN and CDR2 SYDVKM. The CDR3 sequence is 14 residues long. V gave up 6 bases and J gave up 5 bases; unmatched junction bases: 6. The DNA of the CDR3 is TGTGCCAGCAGGTGGTCGGGGGGGCACAATGAGCAGTTCTTC. Translation: CASRWSGGHNEQFF.

This sequence joins TRBV6-5 and TRBJ2-1; TRBD1 aligns across 8 bases. Germline loops: CDR1 MNHEY, CDR2 SVGAGI. This CDR3 contains 13 residues. V dropped 4 bases and J dropped 9; count of bases not matched to a gene: 5. Here the CDR3 DNA reads TGTGCCAGCAGTTCGACGGACAGGGTTGAGCAGTTCTTC. This sequence encodes CASSSTDRVEQFF.

The genes are TRBV19 and TRBJ1-1; D unresolved. Germline V gene sequence: CDR1 LNHDA, CDR2 SQIVND (reference sequence). Trimming shortened V by 5 bases and J by 0 bases, and 7 bases separated the two germline ends. The CDR3 extends over 13 amino acids. The CDR3 DNA reads as TGTGCCAGTAGTTCTCAGCTGAACACTGAAGCTTTCTTT. It codes for CASSSQLNTEAFF.

V gene TRBV6-6 combines with J gene TRBJ1-1; D ambiguous. Germline loops: CDR1 MNHNY, CDR2 SVGAGI (reference sequence). The V and J ends lost 0 bases and 1 base respectively, with 9 bases between them. The CDR3 extends over 15 amino acids. The CDR3 bases are TGTGCCAGCAGTTACTCCGGGCCACGGAACACTGAAGCTTTCTTT. This encodes CASSYSGPRNTEAFF.

The chain recombines TRBV28 with TRBJ1-2; no clear D gene. The CDR3 totals 14 residues. The ends were cut back, 8 bases at V and 0 bases at J, with 13 bases in the middle. Germline V CDR1 and CDR2: MDHEN, SYDVKM. The CDR3 coding sequence is TGTGCCAGCCACCAAGTTAGTCCTAACTATGGCTACACCTTC. It encodes CASHQVSPNYGYTF.

In DNA form, the CDR3 reads TGTGCCAGCATGGAGGGCCTTCAGCGGGTGCAGTACTTC. Translated: CASMEGLQRVQYF. This chain connects TRBV6-1 to TRBJ2-7, with D perhaps TRBD2 (6 bases). Trimming stripped 7 bases from V and 9 bases from J, with 19 bases between. This CDR3 comprises 13 residues. Germline V lookup: CDR1 MNHNS, CDR2 SASEGT.

The genes are TRBV28 and TRBJ1-2; no clear D gene. The length of the CDR3 is 13 residues. The V end lost 7 bases, the J end lost 4 bases, and 13 bases lay between the germline ends. Germline V CDR1 and CDR2: MDHEN, SYDVKM. In DNA form, the CDR3 reads TGTGCCAGCACCCCCGCCGGACCCTATGGCTACACCTTC. This encodes CASTPAGPYGYTF.

The V and J genes are TRBV5-1 and TRBJ2-5, with 8 bases aligning to TRBD2. The J call may be faulty, since TRBJ2-7 better matches the DNA end. The germline CDR1 and CDR2 sequences are SGHRS and YFSETQ. This CDR3 comprises 14 residues. CDR3 protein: CASSLTSGAYEQYF. The CDR3 coding sequence is TGCGCCAGCAGCTTGACTAGCGGAGCCTACGAGCAGTACTTC.

This clone turned up a few times. J is TRBJ2-7 and V is TRBV29-1; the D gene is possibly TRBD2 (6 bases). CDR1 SQVTM and CDR2 ANQGSEA come from the germline V gene. Deletions cut 1 base from V and 5 bases from J, with 9 bases between. The CDR3 consists of 12 residues. CDR3 sequence reads: CSVEGRVHEQYF. The CDR3 DNA sequence: TGCAGCGTTGAAGGGAGGGTCCACGAGCAGTACTTC.

The chain has TRBV11-2 and TRBJ1-2, with D possibly being TRBD1 (5 bases). The V gene lost 5 bases and the J gene lost 7 bases, with 26 bases spanning the gap. Germline V gene data show CDR1 as SGHAT and CDR2 as FQNNGV. The CDR3 contains 17 residues. Here the CDR3 reads CASSPRGRPGISGGYTF. As DNA, the CDR3 is TGTGCCAGCAGCCCCCGGGGGAGGCCAGGGATTAGCGGTGGCTACACCTTC.

The chain is built from TRBV5-8 and TRBJ1-2; unclear D gene. V was clipped by 8 bases and J by 5 bases, with 10 bases between them. The CDR3 runs to 11 residues. CDR1 is SGHTS, CDR2 YDEGEE, per germline. As DNA, the CDR3 is TGTGCCAGGTCTAGTGGGTATGGCTACACCTTC. Translating gives CARSSGYGYTF.